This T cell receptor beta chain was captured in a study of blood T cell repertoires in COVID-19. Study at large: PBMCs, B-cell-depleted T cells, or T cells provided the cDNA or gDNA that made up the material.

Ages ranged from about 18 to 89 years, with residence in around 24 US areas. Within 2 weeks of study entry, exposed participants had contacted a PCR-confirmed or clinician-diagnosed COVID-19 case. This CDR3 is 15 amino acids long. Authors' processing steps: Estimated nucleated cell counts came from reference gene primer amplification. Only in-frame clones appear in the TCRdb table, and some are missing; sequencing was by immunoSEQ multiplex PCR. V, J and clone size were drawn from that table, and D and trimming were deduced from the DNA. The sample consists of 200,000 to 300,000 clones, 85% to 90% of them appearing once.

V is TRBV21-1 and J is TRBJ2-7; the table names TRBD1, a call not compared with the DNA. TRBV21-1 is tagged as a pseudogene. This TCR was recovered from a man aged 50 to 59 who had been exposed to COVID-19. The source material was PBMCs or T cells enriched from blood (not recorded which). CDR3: CASSSPHTGGYEQYV. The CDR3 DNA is TGTGCCAGCAGCTCCCCGCACACAGGGGGCTACGAGCAGTACGTC.